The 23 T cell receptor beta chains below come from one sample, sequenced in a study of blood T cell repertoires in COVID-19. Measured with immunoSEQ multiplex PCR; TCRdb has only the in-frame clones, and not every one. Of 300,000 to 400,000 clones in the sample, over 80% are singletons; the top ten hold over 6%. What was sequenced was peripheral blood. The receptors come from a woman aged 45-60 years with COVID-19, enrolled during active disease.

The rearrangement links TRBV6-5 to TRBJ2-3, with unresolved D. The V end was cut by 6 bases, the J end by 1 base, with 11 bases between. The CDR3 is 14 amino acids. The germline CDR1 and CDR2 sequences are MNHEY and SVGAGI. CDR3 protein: CASSRVRRTDTQYF. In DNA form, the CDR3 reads TGTGCCAGCAGCCGAGTGCGGCGCACAGATACGCAGTATTTT.

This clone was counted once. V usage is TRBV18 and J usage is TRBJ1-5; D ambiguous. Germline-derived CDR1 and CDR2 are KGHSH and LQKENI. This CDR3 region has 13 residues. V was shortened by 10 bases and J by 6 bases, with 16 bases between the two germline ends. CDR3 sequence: CATKESSGQPQHF. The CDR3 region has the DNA TGTGCCACCAAAGAGTCAAGTGGTCAGCCCCAGCATTTT.

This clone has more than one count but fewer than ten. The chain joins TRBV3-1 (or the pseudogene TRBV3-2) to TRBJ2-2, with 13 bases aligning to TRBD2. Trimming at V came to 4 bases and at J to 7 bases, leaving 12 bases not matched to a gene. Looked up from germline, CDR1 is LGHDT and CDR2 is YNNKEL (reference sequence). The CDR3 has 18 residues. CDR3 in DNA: TGTGCCAGCAGCCCTCTATCCGGACTAGCGGGAGACGTCGGGGAGCTGTTTTTT. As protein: CASSPLSGLAGDVGELFF.

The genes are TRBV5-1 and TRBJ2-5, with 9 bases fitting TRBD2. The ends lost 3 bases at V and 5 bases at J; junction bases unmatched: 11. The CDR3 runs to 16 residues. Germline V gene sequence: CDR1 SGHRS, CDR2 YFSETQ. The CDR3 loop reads CASSSAAGGLVETQYF. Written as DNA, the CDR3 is TGCGCCAGCAGCTCGGCAGCGGGAGGTCTCGTGGAGACCCAGTACTTC.

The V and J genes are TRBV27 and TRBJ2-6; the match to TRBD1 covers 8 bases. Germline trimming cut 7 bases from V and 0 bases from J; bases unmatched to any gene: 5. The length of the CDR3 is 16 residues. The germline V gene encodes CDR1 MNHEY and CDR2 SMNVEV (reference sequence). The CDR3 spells CASTRTGPSGANVLTF. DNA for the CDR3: TGTGCCAGCACCCGGACAGGGCCCTCTGGGGCCAACGTCCTGACTTTC.

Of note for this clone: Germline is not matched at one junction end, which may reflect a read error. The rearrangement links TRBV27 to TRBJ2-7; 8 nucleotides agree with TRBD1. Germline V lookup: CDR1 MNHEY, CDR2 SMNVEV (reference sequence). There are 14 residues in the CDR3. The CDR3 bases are TGTGCCAGCACCCCGTTAGGACAGGGCACCCCTTTACACTTC. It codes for CASTPLGQGTPLHF.

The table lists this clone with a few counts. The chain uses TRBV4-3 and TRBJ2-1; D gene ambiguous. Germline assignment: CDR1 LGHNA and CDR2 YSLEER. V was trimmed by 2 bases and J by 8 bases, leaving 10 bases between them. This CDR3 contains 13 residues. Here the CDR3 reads CASSQRSVDEQFF. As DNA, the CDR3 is TGCGCCAGCAGCCAAAGGAGCGTTGATGAGCAGTTCTTC.

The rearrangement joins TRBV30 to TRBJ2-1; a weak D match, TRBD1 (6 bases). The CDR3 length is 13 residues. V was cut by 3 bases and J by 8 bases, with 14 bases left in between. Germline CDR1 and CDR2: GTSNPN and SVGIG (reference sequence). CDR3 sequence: CAWRYGGTYEQFF. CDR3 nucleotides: TGTGCCTGGAGGTACGGTGGGACATATGAGCAGTTCTTC.

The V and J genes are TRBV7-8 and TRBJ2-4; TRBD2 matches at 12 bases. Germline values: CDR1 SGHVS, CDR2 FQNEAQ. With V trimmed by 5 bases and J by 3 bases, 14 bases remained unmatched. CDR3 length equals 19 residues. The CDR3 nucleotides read TGTGCCAGCAGCCGAGGAGTCGGGACTAGCGGGCCGGTCAAAAACATTCAGTACTTC. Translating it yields CASSRGVGTSGPVKNIQYF.

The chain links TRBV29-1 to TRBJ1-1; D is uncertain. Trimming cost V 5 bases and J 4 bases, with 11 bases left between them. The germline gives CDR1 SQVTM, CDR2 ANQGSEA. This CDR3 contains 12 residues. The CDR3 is CSVLYPGTEAFF. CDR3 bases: TGCAGCGTTTTGTATCCAGGCACTGAAGCTTTCTTT.

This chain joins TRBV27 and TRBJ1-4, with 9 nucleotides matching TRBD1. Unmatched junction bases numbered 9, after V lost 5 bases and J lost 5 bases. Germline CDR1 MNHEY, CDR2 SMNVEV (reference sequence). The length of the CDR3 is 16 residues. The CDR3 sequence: CASSLRQGGGNEKLFF. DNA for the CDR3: TGTGCCAGCAGTCTACGACAGGGGGGAGGGAATGAAAAACTGTTTTTT.

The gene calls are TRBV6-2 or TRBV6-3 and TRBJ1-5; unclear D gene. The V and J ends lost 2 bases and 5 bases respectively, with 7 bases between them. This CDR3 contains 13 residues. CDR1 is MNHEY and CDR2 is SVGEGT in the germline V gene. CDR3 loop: CASSYEVDQPQHF. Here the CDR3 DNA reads TGTGCCAGCAGTTACGAGGTTGATCAGCCCCAGCATTTT.

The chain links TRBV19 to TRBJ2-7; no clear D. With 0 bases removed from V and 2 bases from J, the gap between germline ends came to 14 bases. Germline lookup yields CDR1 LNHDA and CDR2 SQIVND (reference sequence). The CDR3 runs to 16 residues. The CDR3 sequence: CASSIDLVGPTYEQYF. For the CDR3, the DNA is TGTGCCAGTAGTATAGATCTTGTCGGTCCTACCTACGAGCAGTACTTC.

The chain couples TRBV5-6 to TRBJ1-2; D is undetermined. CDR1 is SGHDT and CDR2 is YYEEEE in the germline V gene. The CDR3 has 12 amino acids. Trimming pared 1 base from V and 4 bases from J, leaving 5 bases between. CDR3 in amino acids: CASSLNSYGYTF. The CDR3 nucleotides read TGTGCCAGCAGCTTGAACAGCTATGGCTACACCTTC.

CDR3 amino acids: CASSSSGFRPFF. The CDR3 DNA sequence: TGTGCCAGTAGTAGCTCGGGATTTAGGCCGTTCTTC. The chain recombines TRBV19 with TRBJ2-1; the D gene is possibly TRBD2 (5 bases). There are 12 residues in the CDR3. V gave up 4 bases and J gave up 15 bases, with 16 bases separating them. Germline V gene lookup returns CDR1 LNHDA and CDR2 SQIVND (reference sequence).

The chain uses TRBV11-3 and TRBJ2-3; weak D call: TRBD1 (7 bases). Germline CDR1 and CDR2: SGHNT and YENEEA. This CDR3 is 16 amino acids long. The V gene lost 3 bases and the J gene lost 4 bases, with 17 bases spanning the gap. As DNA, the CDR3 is TGTGCCAGCAGCTTCGGAGGAGGGGGCTTATCAGATACGCAGTATTTT. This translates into CASSFGGGGLSDTQYF.

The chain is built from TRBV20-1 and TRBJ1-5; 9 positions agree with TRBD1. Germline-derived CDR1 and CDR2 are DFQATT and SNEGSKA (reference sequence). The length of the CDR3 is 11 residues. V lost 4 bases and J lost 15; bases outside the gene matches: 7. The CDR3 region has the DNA TGCAGTGCTAAACGGGACAGGGTAAGGCATTTT. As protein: CSAKRDRVRHF.

CDR3 sequence reads: CASSETSQGPFRFF. The CDR3, as DNA: TGTGCCAGCAGTGAAACCTCCCAGGGTCCCTTCAGATTCTTC. This chain links TRBV2 with TRBJ2-1, with TRBD1 as a possible D gene (5 bases). CDR3 length: 14 residues. Per the germline V gene, CDR1 is SNHLY and CDR2 is FYNNEI. The V end lost 2 bases, the J end lost 16 bases, and 21 bases lay between the germline ends.

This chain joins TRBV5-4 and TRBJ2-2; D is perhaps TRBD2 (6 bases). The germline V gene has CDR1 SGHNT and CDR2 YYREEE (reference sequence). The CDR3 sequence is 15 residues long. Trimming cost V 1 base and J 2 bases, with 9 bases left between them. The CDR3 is CASSLRRDNTGELFF. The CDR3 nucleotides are TGTGCCAGCAGCTTGCGGCGGGATAACACCGGGGAGCTGTTTTTT.

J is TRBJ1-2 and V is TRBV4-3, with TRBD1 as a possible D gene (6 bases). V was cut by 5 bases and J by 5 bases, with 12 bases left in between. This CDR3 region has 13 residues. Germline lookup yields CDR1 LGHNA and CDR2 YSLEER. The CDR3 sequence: CASSVEGGYGYTF. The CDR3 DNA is TGCGCCAGCAGCGTGGAGGGGGGGTATGGCTACACCTTC.

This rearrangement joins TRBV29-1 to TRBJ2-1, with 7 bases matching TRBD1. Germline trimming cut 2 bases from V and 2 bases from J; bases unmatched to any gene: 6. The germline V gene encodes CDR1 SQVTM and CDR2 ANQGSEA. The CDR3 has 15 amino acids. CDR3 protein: CSVEPDRTAYNEQFF. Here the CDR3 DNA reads TGCAGCGTTGAACCGGACAGGACCGCCTACAATGAGCAGTTCTTC.

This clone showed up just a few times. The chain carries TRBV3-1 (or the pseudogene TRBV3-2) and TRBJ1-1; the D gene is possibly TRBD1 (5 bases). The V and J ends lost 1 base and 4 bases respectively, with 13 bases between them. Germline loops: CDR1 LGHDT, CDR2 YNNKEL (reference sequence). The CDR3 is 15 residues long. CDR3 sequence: CASSQVRVMGTEAFF. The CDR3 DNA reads TGTGCCAGCAGCCAAGTCAGGGTTATGGGCACTGAAGCTTTCTTT.

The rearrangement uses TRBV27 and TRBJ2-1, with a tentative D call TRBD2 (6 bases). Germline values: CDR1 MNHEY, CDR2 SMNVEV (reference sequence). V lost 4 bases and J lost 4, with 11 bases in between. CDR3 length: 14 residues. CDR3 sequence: CASSSPAGYNEQFF. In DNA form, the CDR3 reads TGTGCCAGCAGTTCCCCTGCGGGATACAATGAGCAGTTCTTC.